The T cell receptor (beta chain) under discussion was sequenced for a study of shared clonotypes between healthy human individuals. Points on this clone: Its specificity is unknown.

Sequencing was performed with immunoSEQ multiplex PCR; in TCRdb, only in-frame clones are kept and a portion is missing. Found here are a few million clones, 92% of them singletons; the top ten hold 0.37%. The study, taken as a whole, reports: Sharing across four donors was seen in 5% to 5.5% of naive CD4 clonotypes. Clonotype sharing among donors, it was expected, would be affected by sequencing depth.

The V end lost 0 bases, the J end lost 6 bases, and 9 bases lay between the germline ends. This CDR3 spans 13 amino acids. Germline V gene sequence: CDR1 SGHDN, CDR2 FVKESK. This sequence was found in a young man in good health. Some clones in this sample may be carry-over from other donors' samples. The sequencing sample was made of naive CD4+ T cells from PBMCs. Subset in this sample: CD45RA+ positively selected. V usage is TRBV14 and J usage is TRBJ2-7; D is uncertain. The CDR3 sequence is CASSQDHGSEQYF. CDR3 sequence (DNA): TGTGCCAGCAGCCAAGATCACGGTAGCGAGCAGTACTTC.